The 12 T cell receptor beta chains below were found in one sample sequenced in a study of T cells in Graves' hyperthyroidism and ophthalmopathy. Amplification targeted TCR beta CDR3 regions from RNA transcripts. In the first-round RT-PCR of the TCR CDR3, the HTBI primer set was used. TCRdb re-derived calls from the multiplex PCR reads in MiXCR, one entry per CDR3 protein. Here the sample spans fewer than 400,000 distinct CDR3 sequences, 15% to 17% being singletons. Sequencing input: blood. These receptors originate from a woman in her late teens or twenties with Graves' hyperthyroidism that later progressed to Graves' ophthalmopathy.

This clonotype was counted at least ten times. V is TRBV12-3 or TRBV12-4 and J is TRBJ1-2; D may be TRBD1 (6 bases). The CDR3 spans 16 residues. The V gene lost 3 bases and the J gene lost 6 bases, with 20 bases spanning the gap. The CDR3 DNA is TGTGCCAGCAGTTTTGACCTCTTAACCCCAGGGGATGGCTACACCTTC. This sequence encodes CASSFDLLTPGDGYTF.

The chain uses TRBV14 and TRBJ2-5; maybe TRBD2 (5 bases). Per the germline V gene, CDR1 is SGHDN and CDR2 is FVKESK. Trimming stripped 4 bases from V and 1 base from J, with 13 bases between. There are 15 residues in the CDR3. The CDR3 nucleotides are TGTGCCAGCAGCCCGCAGATCGGAGGCCAAGAGACCCAGTACTTC. Translating gives CASSPQIGGQETQYF.

This clonotype showed up many times. The chain links TRBV2 to TRBJ1-5; D is perhaps TRBD1 (6 bases). The germline V gene has CDR1 SNHLY and CDR2 FYNNEI. The CDR3 length is 17 residues. V lost 4 bases, J lost 0 bases, and 16 bases lay in between. The CDR3 region is CASSAEGEWHSNQPQHF. The CDR3 DNA reads TGTGCCAGCAGTGCTGAGGGGGAATGGCATAGCAATCAGCCCCAGCATTTT. Full variable domain (remainder filled in from reference TRBV2 and TRBJ1-5): EPEVTQTPSHQVTQMGQEVILRCVPISNHLYFYWYRQILGQKVEFLVSFYNNEISEKSEIFDDQFSVERPDGSNFTLKIRSTKLEDSAMYFCASSAEGEWHSNQPQHFGDGTRLSIL.

The CDR3: CASSQGGYQPQHF. The CDR3 region has the DNA TGTGCCAGTTCCCAGGGGGGTTATCAGCCCCAGCATTTT. The chain is built from TRBV28 and TRBJ1-5, with TRBD1 identical over 7 bases. The CDR3 has 13 amino acids. Losses at the gene ends were 9 bases for V and 5 bases for J; bases not matched to a gene: 7. Germline V gene sequence: CDR1 MDHEN, CDR2 SYDVKM.

Note on this clonotype: This clone may be a read error of a much larger clone one base away. The CDR3 is CASSLLAGGARANVLTF. Written as DNA, the CDR3 is TGCGCCAGCAGCTTGCTGGCAGGGGGTGCTCGGGCCAACGTCCTGACTTTC. The J gene is TRBJ2-6, the V gene TRBV5-1; 7 bases agree with TRBD1. CDR1 SGHRS and CDR2 YFSETQ come from the germline V gene. The length of the CDR3 is 17 residues. V trimming: 1 base; J trimming: 5 bases; junction bases outside the gene matches: 9.

This clonotype was picked up many times. The chain employs TRBV27 and TRBJ2-7; a weak D match, TRBD2 (6 bases). The CDR3 runs to 14 residues. Germline V gene sequence: CDR1 MNHEY, CDR2 SMNVEV (reference sequence). Trimming stripped 3 bases from V and 6 bases from J, with 15 bases between. Here the CDR3 DNA reads TGTGCCAGCAGTTTCGGCCAGGGTAGCGGCGAGCAGTACTTC. It encodes CASSFGQGSGEQYF.

In its sample, this clonotype was seen many times. The CDR3 loop is CASTPTPYNEQFF. CDR3 in DNA: TGTGCCAGCACCCCGACCCCCTACAATGAGCAGTTCTTC. The genes are TRBV6-2 or TRBV6-3 and TRBJ2-1; D remains unclear. The V end was cut by 7 bases, the J end by 2 bases, with 9 bases between. The CDR3 is 13 amino acids. Germline CDR1 and CDR2: MNHEY and SVGEGT.

This clonotype was picked up a small number of times. Here the CDR3 reads CASSLLPDHNEQFF. CDR3 sequence (DNA): TGTGCCAGCAGCTTACTTCCCGATCACAATGAGCAGTTCTTC. V and J are TRBV5-5 and TRBJ2-1; no clear D gene. The CDR3 sequence is 14 residues long. V was shortened by 2 bases and J by 5 bases, with 11 bases between the two germline ends. The V gene's germline CDR1 is SGHKS and CDR2 YYEKEE (reference sequence).

J is TRBJ2-2 and V is TRBV6-2 or TRBV6-3, with 8 bases identical to TRBD2. Germline CDR1 is MNHEY and CDR2 is SVGEGT. This CDR3 region has 14 residues. After removal of 6 bases from V and 4 bases from J, the junction contained 4 bases not matched to a gene. Here the CDR3 reads CASRESGSTGELFF. As DNA, the CDR3 is TGTGCCAGCAGAGAAAGCGGGAGCACCGGGGAGCTGTTTTTT.

This clonotype was counted at least ten times. The chain has TRBV20-1 and TRBJ2-7, with 9 bases matching TRBD2. The CDR3 runs to 14 residues. Germline CDR1 reads DFQATT; CDR2 reads SNEGSKA (reference sequence). J gave up 7 bases and V 3 bases, and 10 bases lay outside the gene matches. CDR3 in DNA: TGCAGTGCTAGCATCGCGGGAGGGCCTAGGGAGCAGTACTTC. Protein product: CSASIAGGPREQYF.

This clonotype came up many times. This sequence joins TRBV15 and TRBJ2-5, with 7 bases identical to TRBD1. With 1 base clipped from V and 5 bases from J, the junction kept 7 bases outside the gene matches. The CDR3 extends over 15 amino acids. CDR1 and CDR2 (germline): LNHNV, YYDKDF (reference sequence). The CDR3 region has the DNA TGTGCCACCAGCAGAGCTCAGGGGGATGTGGAGACCCAGTACTTC. Its protein product is CATSRAQGDVETQYF.

This rearrangement joins TRBV14 to TRBJ2-3; D not certain. This CDR3 has 16 residues. Germline assignment: CDR1 SGHDN and CDR2 FVKESK. The V and J ends lost 0 bases and 1 base respectively, with 11 bases between them. The CDR3 spells CASSQELVGGTDTQYF. DNA for the CDR3: TGTGCCAGCAGCCAAGAACTCGTTGGGGGCACAGATACGCAGTATTTT.